The table lists the clone carrying this T cell receptor beta chain with a few counts. Its antigen remains unknown. The germline V gene encodes CDR1 DFQATT and CDR2 SNEGSKA (reference sequence). This CDR3 has 14 residues. With 3 bases clipped from V and 3 bases from J, the junction kept 6 bases outside the gene matches. This entry comes from a study of identical twins. TCRdb called the 5' RACE reads again in MiXCR, with one record for every CDR3 protein. The table includes more than 1.5 million distinct CDR3 sequences, around a third detected once. Overall study findings and caveats: With beta out-of-frame sequences, excess sharing by twins was weaker. Insertions ran lower in abundant cord blood beta clonotypes, though not in memory repertoires.

Sequenced: cord blood. The rearrangement joins TRBV20-1 to TRBJ2-7, with 9 bases matching TRBD2. This receptor was taken from a newborn girl in good health. CDR3 DNA sequence: TGCAGTGCTAGCCCAGCGGGGGGTCGCTACGAGCAGTACTTC. It yields the protein CSASPAGGRYEQYF.